A selection of T cell receptor beta chains follows, all from one sample in a study of a mutant IDH1 vaccine in newly diagnosed glioma. TCRdb's copy holds only in-frame clones and misses some; the assay was immunoSEQ multiplex PCR. Of roughly 70,000 clones in the sample, about 80% were seen once. Their cognate antigens are unknown. Source: PBMCs, taken from a glioma patient whose treatment included an IDH1 peptide vaccine. Receptor source: a man in his late teens or twenties with glioma. Each CDR3 is given with its conserved first and last residue. Fields, in order: J gene, V gene, clone size, D gene, CDR3 DNA, CDR3 protein. A D gene is named only where the DNA matches it firmly. Not every row has a clone size; where given, it reads once, few, many or a size class.

j_call: TRBJ1-4
v_call: TRBV25-1
clone_size: .
d_call: TRBD1
cdr3_nt: TGTGCCAGCAGTCGGCCGAGGGGGCAGGTTGAAAAACTGTTTTTT
cdr3_aa: CASSRPRGQVEKLFF

j_call: TRBJ1-2
v_call: TRBV9
clone_size: .
d_call: .
cdr3_nt: TGTGCCAGCAGCGTAGCTATGAAGCCTGAAGGCCCAGGTGGCTACACCTTC
cdr3_aa: CASSVAMKPEGPGGYTF

j_call: TRBJ2-2
v_call: TRBV6-1
clone_size: .
d_call: .
cdr3_nt: TGTGCCAGCAGTCGTATGGAGGGTGTCCGGGAGCTGTTTTTT
cdr3_aa: CASSRMEGVRELFF

j_call: TRBJ1-2
v_call: TRBV29-1
clone_size: .
d_call: TRBD1
cdr3_nt: TGCAGCGTCTCCGGACAGGGTTACTATGGCTACACCTTC
cdr3_aa: CSVSGQGYYGYTF

j_call: TRBJ2-7
v_call: TRBV15
clone_size: .
d_call: TRBD2
cdr3_nt: TGTGCCACCAGCAGAAGACCACTAGCGGGGGTCGAGCAGTACTTC
cdr3_aa: CATSRRPLAGVEQYF

j_call: TRBJ1-1
v_call: TRBV4-1
clone_size: .
d_call: TRBD1
cdr3_nt: TGCGCCAGCAGTCCCTCAGGGGGCAGGTTGAACACTGAAGCTTTCTTT
cdr3_aa: CASSPSGGRLNTEAFF

j_call: TRBJ2-7
v_call: TRBV9
clone_size: .
d_call: TRBD2
cdr3_nt: TGTGCCAGCAGCGTACTAGCGGGATCCGAGCAGTACTTC
cdr3_aa: CASSVLAGSEQYF

j_call: TRBJ1-5
v_call: TRBV19
clone_size: few
d_call: .
cdr3_nt: TGTGCCAGTAGTATGAGGGACGACTATAGCAATCAGCCCCAGCATTTT
cdr3_aa: CASSMRDDYSNQPQHF

j_call: TRBJ2-3
v_call: TRBV9
clone_size: .
d_call: .
cdr3_nt: TGTGCCAGCAGCGTAGGTACGGGCACAGATACGCAGTATTTT
cdr3_aa: CASSVGTGTDTQYF

j_call: TRBJ2-7
v_call: TRBV4-3
clone_size: .
d_call: .
cdr3_nt: TGCGCCAGCAGCCCCCGGGACGGTTCCTACGAGCAGTACTTC
cdr3_aa: CASSPRDGSYEQYF

j_call: TRBJ1-4
v_call: TRBV29-1
clone_size: .
d_call: TRBD1
cdr3_nt: TGCAGCGCCAAGGACAGGGCGGGTAATGAAAAACTGTTTTTT
cdr3_aa: CSAKDRAGNEKLFF

j_call: TRBJ2-3
v_call: TRBV7-2
clone_size: once
d_call: TRBD1
cdr3_nt: TGTGCCAGCAGCTTAGGACAGGGGGTGGATACGCAGTATTTT
cdr3_aa: CASSLGQGVDTQYF

j_call: TRBJ1-4
v_call: TRBV30
clone_size: few
d_call: .
cdr3_nt: TGTGCCTGGAGTCCCGTGGGACATATTGAAAAACTGTTTTTT
cdr3_aa: CAWSPVGHIEKLFF

j_call: TRBJ1-6
v_call: TRBV18
clone_size: .
d_call: TRBD1
cdr3_nt: TGTGCCAGCTCAATGACAGGGGGCGATTCACCCCTCCACTTT
cdr3_aa: CASSMTGGDSPLHF

j_call: TRBJ2-1
v_call: TRBV27
clone_size: .
d_call: TRBD2
cdr3_nt: TGTGCCAGCAGTGTTAGCGGGAGGGCTTACGAGCAGTTCTTC
cdr3_aa: CASSVSGRAYEQFF

j_call: TRBJ1-2
v_call: TRBV5-5
clone_size: .
d_call: .
cdr3_nt: TGTGCCAGCAGCTTGTCAAGGCAGGGCTACACCTTC
cdr3_aa: CASSLSRQGYTF

j_call: TRBJ1-4
v_call: TRBV30
clone_size: few
d_call: .
cdr3_nt: TGTGCCTGGAGTCCCGGGACCTCGAATGAAAAACTGTTTTTT
cdr3_aa: CAWSPGTSNEKLFF

j_call: TRBJ1-1
v_call: TRBV4-3
clone_size: once
d_call: .
cdr3_nt: TGCGCCAGCAGCCATCGAGACAGGAACACTGAAGCTTTCTTT
cdr3_aa: CASSHRDRNTEAFF

j_call: TRBJ1-2
v_call: TRBV4-1
clone_size: .
d_call: TRBD1
cdr3_nt: TGCGCCAGCAGCCCCCAGGACAGGGTGAACTATGGCTACACCTTC
cdr3_aa: CASSPQDRVNYGYTF

j_call: TRBJ1-2
v_call: TRBV10-1
clone_size: few
d_call: .
cdr3_nt: TGCGCCAGCAGTGAGTTCAGCAGGGGCTGTAACTACACCTTC
cdr3_aa: CASSEFSRGCNYTF

j_call: TRBJ1-5
v_call: TRBV13
clone_size: .
d_call: TRBD1
cdr3_nt: TGTGCCAGCAGCCTTGGACAGGGGCTGCAGCCCCAGCATTTT
cdr3_aa: CASSLGQGLQPQHF

j_call: TRBJ2-7
v_call: TRBV5-4
clone_size: .
d_call: TRBD1
cdr3_nt: TGTGCCAGCAGCGGGGGACAGGGGAGCTCCTACGAGCAGTACTTC
cdr3_aa: CASSGGQGSSYEQYF

j_call: TRBJ1-1
v_call: TRBV30
clone_size: few
d_call: .
cdr3_nt: TGTGCCTGGAGCCATGGGCGGACTGAAGCTTTCTTT
cdr3_aa: CAWSHGRTEAFF

j_call: TRBJ2-5
v_call: TRBV7-6
clone_size: once
d_call: .
cdr3_nt: TGTGCCAGCAGCTTTGGAGGCGGTGGGGTTGAGACCCAGTACTTC
cdr3_aa: CASSFGGGGVETQYF

j_call: TRBJ2-5
v_call: TRBV18
clone_size: few
d_call: .
cdr3_nt: TGTGCCAGCTCACCACCGGGCGGCGAGACCCAGTACTTC
cdr3_aa: CASSPPGGETQYF

j_call: TRBJ1-1
v_call: TRBV28
clone_size: .
d_call: .
cdr3_nt: TGTGCCTCCTCCATGACACCACGGAACACTGAAGCTTTCTTT
cdr3_aa: CASSMTPRNTEAFF

j_call: TRBJ1-1
v_call: TRBV19
clone_size: .
d_call: .
cdr3_nt: TGTGCCAGTAGTACCTTACAGGGTACTGAAGCTTTCTTT
cdr3_aa: CASSTLQGTEAFF

j_call: TRBJ2-7
v_call: TRBV2
clone_size: .
d_call: .
cdr3_nt: TGTGCCAGCAGAATACAGGGTTCCTCCTACGAGCAGTACTTC
cdr3_aa: CASRIQGSSYEQYF

j_call: TRBJ2-2
v_call: TRBV10-3
clone_size: .
d_call: .
cdr3_nt: TGTGCCATCTCGGGGGCGAACACCGGGGAGCTGTTTTTT
cdr3_aa: CAISGANTGELFF

j_call: TRBJ1-3
v_call: TRBV9
clone_size: .
d_call: .
cdr3_nt: TGTGCCAGCAGCGTAGCCCCAAACTCTGGAAACACCATATATTTT
cdr3_aa: CASSVAPNSGNTIYF

j_call: TRBJ2-7
v_call: TRBV6-5
clone_size: .
d_call: TRBD2
cdr3_nt: TGTGCCAGCAGTTACTCGAAGCAGGGAGGGTCCTACGAGCAGTACTTC
cdr3_aa: CASSYSKQGGSYEQYF

j_call: TRBJ1-5
v_call: TRBV19
clone_size: .
d_call: TRBD1
cdr3_nt: TGTGCCAGTAGTACCTGGACAGGGGCGAGCAATCAGCCCCAGCATTTT
cdr3_aa: CASSTWTGASNQPQHF

j_call: TRBJ1-2
v_call: TRBV6-5
clone_size: .
d_call: .
cdr3_nt: TGTGCCAGCAGCGGGACTGAATATGGCTACACCTTC
cdr3_aa: CASSGTEYGYTF

j_call: TRBJ1-5
v_call: TRBV15
clone_size: .
d_call: .
cdr3_nt: TGTGCCACCAGCAGAGCCAGGGGACCCAATCAGCCCCAGCATTTT
cdr3_aa: CATSRARGPNQPQHF

j_call: TRBJ1-1
v_call: TRBV7-2
clone_size: .
d_call: .
cdr3_nt: TGTGCCAGCAGCTTAAGGGGAATGAACACTGAAGCTTTCTTT
cdr3_aa: CASSLRGMNTEAFF

j_call: TRBJ1-4
v_call: TRBV7-9
clone_size: few
d_call: TRBD1
cdr3_nt: TGTGCCAGCAGCCCGGGGACAGCTGAAAAACTGTTTTTT
cdr3_aa: CASSPGTAEKLFF

j_call: TRBJ1-2
v_call: TRBV27
clone_size: .
d_call: TRBD1
cdr3_nt: TGTGCCAGCAGTCCACGACAGGGGCCTGGCGTGAGCTACACCTTC
cdr3_aa: CASSPRQGPGVSYTF

j_call: TRBJ2-7
v_call: TRBV30
clone_size: once
d_call: .
cdr3_nt: TGTGCCTGGAGATGGGGGTCACGGGAGCAGTACTTC
cdr3_aa: CAWRWGSREQYF

j_call: TRBJ2-7
v_call: TRBV5-6
clone_size: .
d_call: .
cdr3_nt: TGTGCCAGCAGCTTGGGAGCGACGGGCTCTAAGGGGCAGTACTTC
cdr3_aa: CASSLGATGSKGQYF

j_call: TRBJ2-3
v_call: TRBV7-6
clone_size: .
d_call: .
cdr3_nt: TGTGCCAGCAGCTTACTGGGCGGTTACACAGATACGCAGTATTTT
cdr3_aa: CASSLLGGYTDTQYF

j_call: TRBJ1-1
v_call: TRBV6-5
clone_size: .
d_call: .
cdr3_nt: TGTGCCAGCAGTTACTCGGGGTCGGGGGGGGTCGGACCCACCTTT
cdr3_aa: CASSYSGSGGVGPTF

j_call: TRBJ1-4
v_call: TRBV6-5
clone_size: .
d_call: .
cdr3_nt: TGTGCCAGCAGTTACTTACAGGGCACTAATGAAAAACTGTTTTTT
cdr3_aa: CASSYLQGTNEKLFF

j_call: TRBJ2-5
v_call: TRBV25-1
clone_size: once
d_call: .
cdr3_nt: TGTGCCAGCACGCCGACAGGAGCAGAGACCCAGTACTTC
cdr3_aa: CASTPTGAETQYF

j_call: TRBJ2-1
v_call: TRBV4-2
clone_size: .
d_call: .
cdr3_nt: TGTGCCAGCAGCCAAGAACAGAACGGGAGTGGCGATGAGCAGTTCTTC
cdr3_aa: CASSQEQNGSGDEQFF

j_call: TRBJ1-2
v_call: TRBV30
clone_size: .
d_call: .
cdr3_nt: TGTGCCTGGAGTCCAGGGACCTATGGCTACACCTTC
cdr3_aa: CAWSPGTYGYTF

j_call: TRBJ1-1
v_call: TRBV19
clone_size: .
d_call: TRBD1
cdr3_nt: TGTGCCAGTAACCGCCCGGGACAGGGGCTTACTGAAGCTTTCTTT
cdr3_aa: CASNRPGQGLTEAFF

j_call: TRBJ1-2
v_call: TRBV5-6
clone_size: .
d_call: TRBD1
cdr3_nt: TGTGCCTCCGGGTACGGGACAGGGGCTTATGGCTACACCTTC
cdr3_aa: CASGYGTGAYGYTF

j_call: TRBJ2-1
v_call: TRBV25-1
clone_size: .
d_call: .
cdr3_nt: TGTGCCAGCAGTCAAATCTACAATGAGCAGTTCTTC
cdr3_aa: CASSQIYNEQFF

j_call: TRBJ2-7
v_call: TRBV23-1
clone_size: .
d_call: .
cdr3_nt: TGCGCCAGCAGTCAATCGGGGTGGACCTGGCTACGACGGTACTTC
cdr3_aa: CASSQSGWTWLRRYF

j_call: TRBJ2-2
v_call: TRBV9
clone_size: .
d_call: TRBD1
cdr3_nt: TGTGCCAGCCGCAGGGGGCCGAACACCGGGGAGCTGTTTTTT
cdr3_aa: CASRRGPNTGELFF

j_call: TRBJ2-7
v_call: TRBV30
clone_size: .
d_call: TRBD1
cdr3_nt: TGTGCCTGGCACAGGGGCTCCTACGAGCAGTACTTC
cdr3_aa: CAWHRGSYEQYF

j_call: TRBJ2-5
v_call: TRBV5-4
clone_size: .
d_call: TRBD2
cdr3_nt: TGTGCCAGCAGCTTGGCCAGACTAGCGGAAGAGACCCAGTACTTC
cdr3_aa: CASSLARLAEETQYF

j_call: TRBJ1-2
v_call: TRBV6-5
clone_size: .
d_call: .
cdr3_nt: TGTGCCAGCAGTTACGGGCAACCTACTTTGTATGGCTACACCTTC
cdr3_aa: CASSYGQPTLYGYTF

j_call: TRBJ1-2
v_call: TRBV6-4
clone_size: .
d_call: TRBD1
cdr3_nt: TGTGCCAGCAGTAGGGACAGGAACTATGGCTACACCTTC
cdr3_aa: CASSRDRNYGYTF

j_call: TRBJ2-7
v_call: TRBV29-1
clone_size: .
d_call: .
cdr3_nt: TGCAGCGTTGAATCGGCAGGCTTGAACCCTTACGAGCAGTACTTC
cdr3_aa: CSVESAGLNPYEQYF

j_call: TRBJ2-7
v_call: TRBV27
clone_size: .
d_call: TRBD1
cdr3_nt: TGTGCCAGCAGCTGGACGGGACAGGGTTGGGAGCAGTACTTC
cdr3_aa: CASSWTGQGWEQYF

j_call: TRBJ2-5
v_call: TRBV2
clone_size: .
d_call: .
cdr3_nt: TGTGCCAGCAGGGGACCCCTACAAGAGACCCAGTACTTC
cdr3_aa: CASRGPLQETQYF

j_call: TRBJ1-1
v_call: TRBV5-1
clone_size: few
d_call: .
cdr3_nt: TGCGCCAGCAGCTTGGGACCGGGACCCGCTGCGGAAGCTTTCTTT
cdr3_aa: CASSLGPGPAAEAFF

j_call: TRBJ1-4
v_call: TRBV10-2
clone_size: .
d_call: TRBD1
cdr3_nt: TGCGCCAGCAGCCCTGGACAGGGCGGAGGAAAACTGTTTTTT
cdr3_aa: CASSPGQGGGKLFF

j_call: TRBJ1-1
v_call: TRBV27
clone_size: .
d_call: TRBD1
cdr3_nt: TGTGCCAGCAGTCACGCGGACAGGTTGGACCTCGGAGAAGCTTTCTTT
cdr3_aa: CASSHADRLDLGEAFF